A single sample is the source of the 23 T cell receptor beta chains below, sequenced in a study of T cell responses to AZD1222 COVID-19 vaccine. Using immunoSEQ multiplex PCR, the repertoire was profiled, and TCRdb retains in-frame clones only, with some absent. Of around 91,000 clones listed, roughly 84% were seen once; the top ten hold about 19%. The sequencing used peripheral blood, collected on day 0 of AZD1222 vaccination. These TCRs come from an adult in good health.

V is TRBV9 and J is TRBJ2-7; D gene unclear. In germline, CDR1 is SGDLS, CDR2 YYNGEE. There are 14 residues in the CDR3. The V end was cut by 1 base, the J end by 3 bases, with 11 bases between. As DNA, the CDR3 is TGTGCCAGCAGCGTAAGCACCGAAAGCTACGAGCAGTACTTC. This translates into CASSVSTESYEQYF.

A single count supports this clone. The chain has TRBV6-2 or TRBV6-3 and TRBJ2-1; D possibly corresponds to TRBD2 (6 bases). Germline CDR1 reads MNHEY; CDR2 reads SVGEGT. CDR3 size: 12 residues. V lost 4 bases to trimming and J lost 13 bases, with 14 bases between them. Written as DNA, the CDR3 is TGTGCCAGCAGTTCCTACTGGGGGGACCAGTTCTTC. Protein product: CASSSYWGDQFF.

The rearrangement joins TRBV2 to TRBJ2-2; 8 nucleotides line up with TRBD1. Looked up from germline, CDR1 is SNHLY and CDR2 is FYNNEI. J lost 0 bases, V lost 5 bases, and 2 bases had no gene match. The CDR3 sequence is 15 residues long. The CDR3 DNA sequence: TGTGCCAGCAGTCCACAGGGGGCGAACACCGGGGAGCTGTTTTTT. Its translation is CASSPQGANTGELFF.

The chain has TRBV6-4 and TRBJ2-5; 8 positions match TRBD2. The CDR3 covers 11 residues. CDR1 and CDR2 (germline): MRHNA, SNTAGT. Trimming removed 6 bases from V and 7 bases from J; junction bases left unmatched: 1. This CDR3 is CASSAGGTQYF. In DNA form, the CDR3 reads TGTGCCAGCAGCGCGGGGGGGACCCAGTACTTC.

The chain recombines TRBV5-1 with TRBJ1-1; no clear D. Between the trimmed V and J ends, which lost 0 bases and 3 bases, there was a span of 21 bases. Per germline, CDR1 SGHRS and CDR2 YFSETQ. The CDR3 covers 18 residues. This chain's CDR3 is CASSLGVPGGPSDTEAFF. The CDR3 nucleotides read TGCGCCAGCAGCTTGGGCGTTCCGGGTGGCCCCTCGGACACTGAAGCTTTCTTT.

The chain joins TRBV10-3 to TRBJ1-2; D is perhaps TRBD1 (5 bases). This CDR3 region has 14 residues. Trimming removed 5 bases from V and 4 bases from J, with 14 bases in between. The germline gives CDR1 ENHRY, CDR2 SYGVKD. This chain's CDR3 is CAISPPGRAYGYTF. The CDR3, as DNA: TGTGCCATCAGTCCCCCGGGCAGGGCCTATGGCTACACCTTC.

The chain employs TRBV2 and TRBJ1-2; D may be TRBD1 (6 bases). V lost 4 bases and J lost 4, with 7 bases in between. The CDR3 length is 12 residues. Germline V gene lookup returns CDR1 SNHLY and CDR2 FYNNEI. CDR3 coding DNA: TGTGCCAGCAGTGGACAGGCCTATGGCTACACCTTC. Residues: CASSGQAYGYTF. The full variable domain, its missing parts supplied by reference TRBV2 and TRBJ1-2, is EPEVTQTPSHQVTQMGQEVILRCVPISNHLYFYWYRQILGQKVEFLVSFYNNEISEKSEIFDDQFSVERPDGSNFTLKIRSTKLEDSAMYFCASSGQAYGYTFGSGTRLTVV.

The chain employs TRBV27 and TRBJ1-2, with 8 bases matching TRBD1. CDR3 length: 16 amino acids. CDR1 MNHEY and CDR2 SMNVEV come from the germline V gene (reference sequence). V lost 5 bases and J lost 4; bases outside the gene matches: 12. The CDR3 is CASSLRTGTELYGYTF. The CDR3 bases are TGTGCCAGCAGTCTCCGGACAGGGACCGAACTCTATGGCTACACCTTC.

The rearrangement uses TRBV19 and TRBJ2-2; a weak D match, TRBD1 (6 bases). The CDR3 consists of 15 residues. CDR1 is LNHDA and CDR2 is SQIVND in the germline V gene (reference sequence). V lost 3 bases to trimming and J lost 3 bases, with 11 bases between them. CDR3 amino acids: CASSIQGHDTGELFF. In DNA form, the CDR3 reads TGTGCCAGTAGTATTCAGGGGCACGACACCGGGGAGCTGTTTTTT.

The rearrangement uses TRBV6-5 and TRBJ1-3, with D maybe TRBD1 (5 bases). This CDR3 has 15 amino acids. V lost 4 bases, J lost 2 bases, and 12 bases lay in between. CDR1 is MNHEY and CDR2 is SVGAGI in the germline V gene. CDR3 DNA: TGTGCCAGCAGTTTAAGTGAGGGGCCTGGAAACACCATATATTTT. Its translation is CASSLSEGPGNTIYF.

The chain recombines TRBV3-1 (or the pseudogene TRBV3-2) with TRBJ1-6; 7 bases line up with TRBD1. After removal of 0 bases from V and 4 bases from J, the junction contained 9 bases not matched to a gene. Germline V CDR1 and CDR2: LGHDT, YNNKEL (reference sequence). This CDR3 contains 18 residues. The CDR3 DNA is TGTGCCAGCAGCCAAGAAACTAACAGGGGTGGGTATAATTCACCCCTCCACTTT. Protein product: CASSQETNRGGYNSPLHF.

CDR3 sequence reads: CASSPEMAPSSYNEQFF. CDR3 in DNA: TGCGCCAGCAGCCCGGAGATGGCCCCGAGCTCCTACAATGAGCAGTTCTTC. The genes are TRBV5-1 and TRBJ2-1; no firm D call. Deletions cut 4 bases from V and 0 bases from J, with 17 bases between. Germline CDR1 reads SGHRS; CDR2 reads YFSETQ. The CDR3 runs 17 residues.

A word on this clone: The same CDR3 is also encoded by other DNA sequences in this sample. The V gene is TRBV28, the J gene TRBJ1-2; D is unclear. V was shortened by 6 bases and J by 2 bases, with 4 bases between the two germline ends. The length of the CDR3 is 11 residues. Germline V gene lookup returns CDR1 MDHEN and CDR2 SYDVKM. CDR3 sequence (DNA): TGTGCCAGCAGCTTAAACTATGGCTACACCTTC. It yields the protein CASSLNYGYTF.

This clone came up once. CDR3 nucleotides: TGTGCCAGTAGGGGTCGGGTCACAGCGGGTATGTACGAGCAGTACTTC. Translating it yields CASRGRVTAGMYEQYF. V usage is TRBV28 and J usage is TRBJ2-7; a possible D gene is TRBD2 (6 bases). The V gene lost 9 bases and the J gene lost 4 bases, with 25 bases spanning the gap. There are 16 residues in the CDR3. The V gene's germline CDR1 is MDHEN and CDR2 SYDVKM.

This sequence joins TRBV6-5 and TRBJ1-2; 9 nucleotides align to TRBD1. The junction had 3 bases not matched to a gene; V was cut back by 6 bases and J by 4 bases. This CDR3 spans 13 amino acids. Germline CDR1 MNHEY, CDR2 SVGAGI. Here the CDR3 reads CASRTGGSYGYTF. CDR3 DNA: TGTGCCAGCAGGACAGGGGGGAGCTATGGCTACACCTTC.

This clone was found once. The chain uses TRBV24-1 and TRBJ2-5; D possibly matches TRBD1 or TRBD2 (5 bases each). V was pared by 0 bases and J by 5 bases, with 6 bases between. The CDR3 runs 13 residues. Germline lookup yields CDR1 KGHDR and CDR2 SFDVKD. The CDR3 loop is CATSDLEGETQYF. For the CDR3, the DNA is TGTGCCACCAGTGATTTGGAGGGGGAGACCCAGTACTTC.

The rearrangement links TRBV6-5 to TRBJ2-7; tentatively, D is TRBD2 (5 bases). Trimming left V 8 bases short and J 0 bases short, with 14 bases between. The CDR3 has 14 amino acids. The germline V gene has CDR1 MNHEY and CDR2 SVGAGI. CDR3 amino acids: CASPPRGSSYEQYF. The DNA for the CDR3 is TGTGCCAGCCCCCCCCGGGGTAGCTCCTACGAGCAGTACTTC.

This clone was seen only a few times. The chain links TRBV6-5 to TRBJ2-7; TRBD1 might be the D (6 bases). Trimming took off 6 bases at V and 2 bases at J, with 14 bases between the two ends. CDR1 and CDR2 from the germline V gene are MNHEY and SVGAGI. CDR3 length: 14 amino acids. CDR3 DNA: TGTGCCAGCAGCCTCACAGGGATCGCCTACGAGCAGTACTTC. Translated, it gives CASSLTGIAYEQYF.

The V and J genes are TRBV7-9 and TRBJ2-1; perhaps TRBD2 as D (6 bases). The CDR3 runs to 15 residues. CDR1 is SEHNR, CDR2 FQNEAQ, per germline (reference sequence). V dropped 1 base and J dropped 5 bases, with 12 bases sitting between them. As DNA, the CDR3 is TGTGCCAGCAGCTTAGTTCGTCTAGCGAACAATGAGCAGTTCTTC. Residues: CASSLVRLANNEQFF.

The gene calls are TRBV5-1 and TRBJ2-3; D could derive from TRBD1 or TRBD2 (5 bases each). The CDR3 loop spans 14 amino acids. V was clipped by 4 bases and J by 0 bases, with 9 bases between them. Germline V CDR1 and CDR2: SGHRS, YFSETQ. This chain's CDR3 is CASSQGRSTDTQYF. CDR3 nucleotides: TGCGCCAGCAGCCAGGGACGGAGCACAGATACGCAGTATTTT. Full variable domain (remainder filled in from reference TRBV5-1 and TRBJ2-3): KAGVTQTPRYLIKTRGQQVTLSCSPISGHRSVSWYQQTPGQGLQFLFEYFSETQRNKGNFPGRFSGRQFSNSRSEMNVSTLELGDSALYLCASSQGRSTDTQYFGPGTRLTVL.

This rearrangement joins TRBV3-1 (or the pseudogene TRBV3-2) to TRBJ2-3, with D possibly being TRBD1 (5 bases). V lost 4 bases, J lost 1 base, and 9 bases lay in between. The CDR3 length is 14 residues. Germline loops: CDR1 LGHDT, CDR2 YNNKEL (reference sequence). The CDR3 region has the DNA TGTGCCAGCAGCCCGACAGCCCGCACAGATACGCAGTATTTT. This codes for CASSPTARTDTQYF.

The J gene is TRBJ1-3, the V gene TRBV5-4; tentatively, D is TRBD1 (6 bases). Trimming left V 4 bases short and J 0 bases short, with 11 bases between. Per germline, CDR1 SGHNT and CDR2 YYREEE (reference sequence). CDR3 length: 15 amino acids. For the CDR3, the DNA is TGTGCCAGCAGCACTCAGGGGACCTCTGGAAACACCATATATTTT. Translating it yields CASSTQGTSGNTIYF.

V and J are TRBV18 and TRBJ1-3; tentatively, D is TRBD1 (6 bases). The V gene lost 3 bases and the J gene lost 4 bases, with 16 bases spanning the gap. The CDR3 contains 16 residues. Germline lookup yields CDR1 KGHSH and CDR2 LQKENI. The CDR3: CASSPAGQGRGNTIYF. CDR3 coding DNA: TGTGCCAGCTCACCTGCAGGGCAGGGGAGAGGAAACACCATATATTTT. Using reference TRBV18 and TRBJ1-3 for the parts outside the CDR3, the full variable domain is NAGVMQNPRHLVRRRGQEARLRCSPMKGHSHVYWYRQLPEEGLKFMVYLQKENIIDESGMPKERFSAEFPKEGPSILRIQQVVRGDSAAYFCASSPAGQGRGNTIYFGEGSWLTVV.